Included here is one T cell receptor beta chain sequence, with context. The CDR3 is 16 residues long. In germline, CDR1 is SGHNT, CDR2 YYREEE (reference sequence). Trimming left V 4 bases short and J 5 bases short, with 19 bases between. Authors' processing steps: Amplification of reference gene primers was used by the study to estimate nucleated cell counts. Clones were sequenced by immunoSEQ multiplex PCR, and TCRdb holds only the in-frame ones, with some missing. V and J calls and clone size follow that table, whereas D and trimming were derived from the DNA. Of 140,000 or so clones in the sample, approximately 90% were seen once. The sample belongs to a study of blood T cell repertoires in COVID-19. As for the study in general: The United States, Italy and Spain were the sources of the acute and convalescent COVID-19 samples. T cells, B-cell-depleted T cells, or PBMCs supplied cDNA or gDNA.

Source material: peripheral blood. This TCR was recovered from a woman in her forties or fifties with active or convalescent COVID-19. V and J are TRBV5-4 and TRBJ2-1, with D possibly TRBD2 on 5 matching bases. The CDR3 DNA is TGTGCCAGCAGCCAGGTAGGGAGAGACACCGACAATGAGCAGTTCTTC. Translated: CASSQVGRDTDNEQFF.